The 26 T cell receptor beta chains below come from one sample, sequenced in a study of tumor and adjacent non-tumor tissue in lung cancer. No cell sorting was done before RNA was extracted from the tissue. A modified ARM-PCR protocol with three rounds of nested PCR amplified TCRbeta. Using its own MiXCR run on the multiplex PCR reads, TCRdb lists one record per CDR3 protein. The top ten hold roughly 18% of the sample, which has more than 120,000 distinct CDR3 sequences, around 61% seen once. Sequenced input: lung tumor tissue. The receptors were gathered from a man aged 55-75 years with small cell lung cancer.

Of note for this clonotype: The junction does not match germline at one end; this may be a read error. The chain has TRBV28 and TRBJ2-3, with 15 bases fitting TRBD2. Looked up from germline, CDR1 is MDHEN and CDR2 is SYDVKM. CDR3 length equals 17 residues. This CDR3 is CASSQGTSGRPTDTHYF. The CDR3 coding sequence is TGTGCCAGCAGTCAAGGGACTAGCGGGAGGCCCACAGATACGCACTATTTT. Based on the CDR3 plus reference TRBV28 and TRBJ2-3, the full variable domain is DVKVTQSSRYLVKRTGEKVFLECVQDMDHENMFWYRQDPGLGLRLIYFSYDVKMKEKGDIPEGYSVSREKKERFSLILESASTNQTSMYLCASSQGTSGRPTDTHYFGPGTRLTVL.

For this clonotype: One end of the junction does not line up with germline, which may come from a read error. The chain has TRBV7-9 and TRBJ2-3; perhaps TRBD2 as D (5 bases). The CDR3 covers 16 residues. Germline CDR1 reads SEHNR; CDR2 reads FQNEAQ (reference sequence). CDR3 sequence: CVSSLGGPPRTDTQYF. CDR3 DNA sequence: TGTGTCAGCAGCTTAGGAGGCCCACCTCGCACAGATACGCAGTATTTT.

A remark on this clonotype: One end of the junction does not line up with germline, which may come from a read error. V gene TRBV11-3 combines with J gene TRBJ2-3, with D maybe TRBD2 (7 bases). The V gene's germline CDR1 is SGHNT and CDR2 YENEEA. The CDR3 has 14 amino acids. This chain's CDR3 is CASSLAQVVGGQYF. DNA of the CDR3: TGTGCCAGCAGCTTAGCCCAGGTGGTGGGGGGGCAGTACTTT.

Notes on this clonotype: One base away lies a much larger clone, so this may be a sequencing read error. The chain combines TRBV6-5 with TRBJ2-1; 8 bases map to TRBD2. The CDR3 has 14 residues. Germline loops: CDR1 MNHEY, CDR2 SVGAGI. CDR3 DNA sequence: TGTGCCAGCAGCCGGGGGGGGGCCTACAATGGGCAGTTCTTC. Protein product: CASSRGGAYNGQFF.

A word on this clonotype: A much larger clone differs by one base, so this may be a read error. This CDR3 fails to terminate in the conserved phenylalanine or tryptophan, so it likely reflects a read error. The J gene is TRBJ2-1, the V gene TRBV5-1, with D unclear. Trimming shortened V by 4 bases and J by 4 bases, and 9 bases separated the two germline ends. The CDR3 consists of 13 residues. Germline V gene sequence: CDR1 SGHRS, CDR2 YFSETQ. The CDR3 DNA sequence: TGCGCCAGCAGCCTCGACGTGTACAATGAGCAGTTCTCC. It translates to CASSLDVYNEQFS.

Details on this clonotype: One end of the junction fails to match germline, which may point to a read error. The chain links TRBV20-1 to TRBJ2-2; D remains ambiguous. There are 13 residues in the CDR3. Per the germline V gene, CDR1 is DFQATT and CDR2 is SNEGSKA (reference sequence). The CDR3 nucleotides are TGCAGTGATAGAGACTGGGAAGCCGGGGAGCTGTTTTTT. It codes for CSDRDWEAGELFF.

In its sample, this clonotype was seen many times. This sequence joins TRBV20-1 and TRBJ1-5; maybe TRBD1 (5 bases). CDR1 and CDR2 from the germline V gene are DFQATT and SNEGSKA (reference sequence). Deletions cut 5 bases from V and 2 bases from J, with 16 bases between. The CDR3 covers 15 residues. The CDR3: CSAWAGVRGNQPQHF. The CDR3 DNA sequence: TGCAGTGCTTGGGCGGGGGTAAGGGGCAATCAGCCCCAGCATTTT.

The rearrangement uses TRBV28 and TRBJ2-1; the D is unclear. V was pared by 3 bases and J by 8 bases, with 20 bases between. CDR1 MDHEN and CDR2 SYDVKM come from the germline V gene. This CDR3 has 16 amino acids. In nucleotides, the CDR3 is TGTGCCAGCAGTTTTCTGGATCTACATGGTTCGGATGAGCAGTTCTTC. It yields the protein CASSFLDLHGSDEQFF.

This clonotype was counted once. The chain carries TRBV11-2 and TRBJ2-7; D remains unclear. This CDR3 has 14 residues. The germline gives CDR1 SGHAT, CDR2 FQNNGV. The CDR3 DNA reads TGTGCCAGCAGCCCAGACTTGACCTCCTACGAGCAGCACGTC. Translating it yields CASSPDLTSYEQHV.

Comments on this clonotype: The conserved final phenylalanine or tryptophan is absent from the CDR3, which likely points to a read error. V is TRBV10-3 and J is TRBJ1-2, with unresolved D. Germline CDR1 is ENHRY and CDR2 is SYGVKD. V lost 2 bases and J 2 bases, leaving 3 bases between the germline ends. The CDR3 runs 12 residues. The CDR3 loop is CAISEGNYGYTI. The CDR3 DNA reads TGTGCCATCAGTGAGGGGAACTATGGCTACACCATC.

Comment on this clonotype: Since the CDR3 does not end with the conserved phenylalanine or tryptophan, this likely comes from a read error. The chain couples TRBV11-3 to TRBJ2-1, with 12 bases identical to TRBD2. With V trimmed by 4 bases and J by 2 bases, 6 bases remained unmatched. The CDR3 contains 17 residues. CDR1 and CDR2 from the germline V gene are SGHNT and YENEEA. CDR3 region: CASSSSLAGGPYNEQFL. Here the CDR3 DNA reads TGTGCCAGCAGCTCGAGTCTAGCGGGAGGGCCCTACAATGAGCAGTTCCTC.

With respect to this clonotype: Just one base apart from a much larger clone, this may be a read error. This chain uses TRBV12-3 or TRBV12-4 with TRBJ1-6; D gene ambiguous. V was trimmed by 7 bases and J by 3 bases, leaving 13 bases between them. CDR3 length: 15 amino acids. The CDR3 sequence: CASIRGLSYNSPLHF. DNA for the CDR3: TGTGCCAGCATCCGCGGACTGAGCTATAATTCACCCCTCCACTTT.

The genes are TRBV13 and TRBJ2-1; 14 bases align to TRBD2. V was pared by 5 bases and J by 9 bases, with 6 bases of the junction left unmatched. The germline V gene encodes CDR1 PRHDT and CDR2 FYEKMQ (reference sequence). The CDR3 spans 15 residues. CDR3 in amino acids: CASSLGLAGASEQFF. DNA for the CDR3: TGTGCCAGCAGCCTGGGACTAGCGGGAGCTAGTGAGCAGTTCTTC.

The CDR3 is CASIFSGLATYEQFF. The DNA for the CDR3 is TGTGCCAGCATCTTTTCAGGACTAGCGACGTATGAGCAGTTCTTC. J is TRBJ2-1 and V is TRBV5-6; 9 bases match TRBD2. From germline, CDR1 is SGHDT and CDR2 YYEEEE. With V trimmed by 6 bases and J by 8 bases, 12 bases remained unmatched. This CDR3 has 15 residues.

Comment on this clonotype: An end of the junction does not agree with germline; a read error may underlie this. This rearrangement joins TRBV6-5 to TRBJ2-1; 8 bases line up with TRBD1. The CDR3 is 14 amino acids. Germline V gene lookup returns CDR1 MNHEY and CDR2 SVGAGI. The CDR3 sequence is CNSSRQGFYNEQLF. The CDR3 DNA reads TGTAACAGCAGTCGACAGGGGTTCTACAATGAGCAGTTATTC.

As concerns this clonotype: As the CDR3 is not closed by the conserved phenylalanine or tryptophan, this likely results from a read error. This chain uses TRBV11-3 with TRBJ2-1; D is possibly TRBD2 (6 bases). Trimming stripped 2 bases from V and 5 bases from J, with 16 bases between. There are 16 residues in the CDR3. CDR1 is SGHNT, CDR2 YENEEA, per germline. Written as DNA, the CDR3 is TGTGCCAGCAGCTTAATGGGTAGCGGAGTAAACAATGAGCAGTTCTTA. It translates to CASSLMGSGVNNEQFL.

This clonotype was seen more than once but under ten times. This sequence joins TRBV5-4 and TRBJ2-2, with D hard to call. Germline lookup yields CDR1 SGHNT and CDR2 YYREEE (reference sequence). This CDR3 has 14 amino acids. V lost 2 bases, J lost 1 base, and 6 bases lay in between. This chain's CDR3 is CASSFGLNTGELFF. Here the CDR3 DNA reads TGTGCCAGCAGCTTCGGGCTGAACACCGGGGAGCTGTTTTTT.

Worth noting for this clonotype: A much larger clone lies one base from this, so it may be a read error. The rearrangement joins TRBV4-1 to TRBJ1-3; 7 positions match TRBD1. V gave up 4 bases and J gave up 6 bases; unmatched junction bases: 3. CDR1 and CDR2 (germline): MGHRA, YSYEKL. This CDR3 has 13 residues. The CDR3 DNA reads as TGCGCCAGCAGCCCCGGACAGGTAAACACCATATATTTT. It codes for CASSPGQVNTIYF.

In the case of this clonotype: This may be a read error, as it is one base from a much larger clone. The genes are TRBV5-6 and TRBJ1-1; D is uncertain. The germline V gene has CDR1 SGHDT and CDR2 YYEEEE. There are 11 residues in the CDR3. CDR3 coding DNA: TGTGCCAGCATCTTGGTGACTGAAGCTTTCTTT. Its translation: CASILVTEAFF.

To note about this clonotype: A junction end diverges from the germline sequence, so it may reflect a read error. The CDR3 DNA sequence: TGTGCCAGTAGTGAAGAATGGTACACAGATACGCAGTATTTT. Translating gives CASSEEWYTDTQYF. The chain uses TRBV6-1 and TRBJ2-3; D remains unclear. The germline CDR1 and CDR2 sequences are MNHNS and SASEGT. The length of the CDR3 is 14 residues.

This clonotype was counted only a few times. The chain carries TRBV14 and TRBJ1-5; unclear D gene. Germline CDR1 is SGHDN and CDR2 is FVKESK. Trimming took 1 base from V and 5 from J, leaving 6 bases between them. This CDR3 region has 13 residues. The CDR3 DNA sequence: TGTGCCAGCAGCCAAGGAGAATATCAGCCCCAGCATTTT. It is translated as CASSQGEYQPQHF.

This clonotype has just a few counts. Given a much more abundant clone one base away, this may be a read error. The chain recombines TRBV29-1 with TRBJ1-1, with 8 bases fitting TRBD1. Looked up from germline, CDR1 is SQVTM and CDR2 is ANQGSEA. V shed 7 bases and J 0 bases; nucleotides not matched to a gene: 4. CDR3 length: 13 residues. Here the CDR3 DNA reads TGCAGCGCCACCAGGGGGCTGAACACTGAAGCTTTCTTT. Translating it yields CSATRGLNTEAFF.

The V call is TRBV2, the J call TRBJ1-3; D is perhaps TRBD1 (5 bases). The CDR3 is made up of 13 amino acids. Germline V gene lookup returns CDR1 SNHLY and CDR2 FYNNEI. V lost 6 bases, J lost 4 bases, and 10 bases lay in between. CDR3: CASRADRGNTIYF. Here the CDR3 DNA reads TGTGCCAGCAGGGCAGACAGAGGAAACACCATATATTTT.

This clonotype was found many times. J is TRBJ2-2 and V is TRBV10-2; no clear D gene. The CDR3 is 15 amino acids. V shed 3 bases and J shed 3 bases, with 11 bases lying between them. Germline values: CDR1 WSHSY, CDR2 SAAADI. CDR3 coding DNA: TGCGCCAGCAGTGACGACATAAACTACACCGGGGAGCTGTTTTTT. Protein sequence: CASSDDINYTGELFF.

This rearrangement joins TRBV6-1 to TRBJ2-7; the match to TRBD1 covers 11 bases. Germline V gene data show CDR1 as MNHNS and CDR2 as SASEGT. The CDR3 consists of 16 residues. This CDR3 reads CPSSEDRGLFLGEQYV. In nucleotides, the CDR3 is TGTCCCAGCAGTGAGGACAGGGGGCTTTTCCTGGGCGAGCAGTACGTC.

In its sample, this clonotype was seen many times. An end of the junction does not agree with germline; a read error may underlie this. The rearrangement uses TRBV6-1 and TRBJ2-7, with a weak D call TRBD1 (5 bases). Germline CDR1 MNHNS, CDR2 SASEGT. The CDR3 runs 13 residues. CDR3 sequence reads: CASSEVAVAGNHF. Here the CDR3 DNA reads TGTGCCAGCAGTGAAGTCGCGGTGGCAGGGAACCACTTC.